This T cell receptor beta chain was identified in a study of blood T cell repertoires in COVID-19. Overall study: Both acute and convalescent COVID-19 samples were obtained from the United States, Italy and Spain.

Original data processing: Nucleated cell number was recorded as an estimate derived from reference gene primer amplification. Using immunoSEQ multiplex PCR, the repertoire was profiled, and TCRdb retains in-frame clones only, with some absent. Clone size and V and J calls were adopted from that table, with D and trimming inferred from the DNA. This sample has about 150,000 clones; over 75% occur once, and the top ten carry approximately 5%. The CDR3 totals 15 residues. V was cut by 5 bases and J by 7 bases, with 18 bases left in between. The germline CDR1 and CDR2 sequences are SGHNT and YENEEA. This clone was found once.

The sequencing sample was made of peripheral blood. This chain connects TRBV11-3 to TRBJ1-3, with D tentatively TRBD1 (6 bases). The receptor's source is a woman between 50 and 59 years old with acute or convalescent COVID-19. Here the CDR3 DNA reads TGTGCCAGCAGCCTACAGGGCAGCGGGGGGAACACCATATATTTT. Translated, it gives CASSLQGSGGNTIYF.